This T cell receptor (beta chain) was observed in a study of T-cell reconstitution after alpha-beta-depleted transplantation in children. Notes on the study in general: There were reportedly several hundred expanded graft clones from which alpha-beta T cells came about two months after transplant.

Researchers prepared the TCRbeta library using unique molecular identifiers, the study reports. TCRdb fed the PCR reads into MiXCR, producing one record per CDR3 protein. Among 480,000 or so distinct CDR3 sequences listed, about 10% were seen once. Germline CDR1 reads SGHTS; CDR2 reads YDEGEE. V was cut by 4 bases and J by 5 bases, with 13 bases left in between. The CDR3 covers 13 residues. With respect to this clonotype: Its antigen is unidentified.

This sequence originates from a child aged 2 to 15 with inherited bone marrow failure, due to receive a stem cell transplant. The specimen comprised PBMCs, sampled before TCRalphabeta/CD19-depleted stem cell transplant. V gene TRBV5-8 combines with J gene TRBJ2-7, with D perhaps matching TRBD2 (5 bases). CDR3 residues: CASSTRTGNEQYF. The CDR3 region has the DNA TGTGCCAGCAGCACAAGGACCGGGAACGAGCAGTACTTC.